This T cell receptor beta chain was retrieved from a study of cytomegalovirus exposure and HLA in healthy donors (dated by TCRdb to 2015 to 2018). About the investigation overall: According to an earlier analysis of 587 of the donors, 150 million to 200 million T cells yielded 120 million or so unique TCR beta sequences and approximately 300 Gb of sequence data. Among the roughly 380 genotyped donors, 81% belonged to the genetic ancestry cluster associated with self-reported Caucasian donors. Genome-wide SNP genotypes for about three fifths of the roughly 670 donors were used in a later genetic analysis, which treated that subset as a discovery cohort. Every discovery cohort repertoire had been produced on one sequencing platform. In an earlier analysis of over 550 of the donors, high-throughput TCR beta sequencing was used to judge whether each TCR beta V gene segment behaved as functional or pseudogenic. Among roughly 400 genotyped donors of the cohort, an average of approximately 240,000 unique TCR beta nucleotide sequences was sequenced per donor, of which about 19% were non-productive. High-throughput TCR immunosequencing, statistical association of individual TCRs with disease status, and machine learning were combined to predict cytomegalovirus infection status. A later analysis re-analyzed previously published TCR beta repertoires from 600 to 850 donors and added high-resolution HLA genotyping to study TCR occurrence patterns. HLA typing included class I and class II loci at four-digit resolution. Donor age, sex, ethnicity and CMV serostatus were compiled together with the repertoire data. Using immunosequencing, the study profiled T cell repertoires from about 620 subjects and related those repertoires to cytomegalovirus serostatus. Roughly 300 gigabases of sequencing data and tens of millions of unique TCR sequences were included in an early release covering several hundred HLA-typed donors. A separate validation cohort of over a hundred different subjects was used in addition to the approximately 610-subject first cohort. The later analysis used no new phenotypic data to find candidate immune exposures, relying instead on TCR beta sequences and their occurrence across donors. The study aimed to test whether cataloging public T cell receptors could reveal signatures of past pathogen exposure. The number of donors typed differed by locus, with 629-630 for A, B, C, DRB1 and DQB1, around 500 for DQA1, over 600 for DPA1, and some 440 for DPB1. Several DR-DQ haplotypes were treated as single units for association and clustering because of strong linkage in the cohort.

In total, approximately 700 healthy bone marrow donors made up the cohort. At the time of sampling, all cohort members were nominally healthy, though unrecorded immune exposures were likely present. The donor was CMV seronegative and belonged to the group of 352 seronegative cohort members. Every donor gave a peripheral blood sample, and the peripheral blood mononuclear cells from that sample were used for TCR beta sequencing. The Qiagen DNeasy Blood Extraction Kit was used to extract genomic DNA from the blood cell samples. The trim is 6 bases for V and 5 bases for J, with a gap of 19 bases between the germline ends. CDR1 and CDR2 are drawn from the germline V gene: SNHLY, FYNNEI. Spanning cysteine to phenylalanine, the CDR3 consists of 15 amino acids. Only the CDR3 DNA stays, 45 bases, in frame from base 1. Broader findings and caveats from the paper: In a later genetic analysis, a missense DCLRE1C variant was associated with V-gene and J-gene trimming of TCR beta chains, and the association was replicated in an independent cohort. A further reported finding was that TCR beta sequences accurately predicted the HLA-A and HLA-B alleles for most subjects in the first cohort. Because HLA typing was unavailable for some donors at each locus, only the typed subset was used in association tests. Because counts were too low, roughly 18 rarely observed V segments, including chromosome 9 orphons, were left out of the earlier analysis of 587 of the donors. Cytomegalovirus status was reported to be diagnosed by the classifier with high specificity and sensitivity in both the original and validation cohorts. Correlated functional status among segregating V segments might reflect linkage disequilibrium, but an unknown experimental factor could not be ruled out. In a later analysis, some 18,000 TCR beta sequences were associated with specific HLA alleles at a false discovery rate of 0.05. For the cohort, immune exposure information was limited to CMV serostatus. Presence/absence analyses assumed roughly uniform sequencing depth across donors, an assumption that may not hold. In vitro tests confirmed that a few of the cytomegalovirus-associated TCR beta chains recognize cytomegalovirus antigens. When HLA alleles, especially DR and DQ, strongly co-occurred, TCR associations were difficult to assign to individual alleles. In an earlier analysis of some 500 of the donors, most TCR beta V segments appeared in productive rearrangements about 87% or about 30% of the time, broadly matching IMGT annotations. In the study, 150 to 200 TCR beta chains were listed as associated with cytomegalovirus. The authors suggested that the approach could potentially be generalized to other disease states and immunological phenotypes. A later analysis found that TCR association rates varied across HLA loci, with DRB1 alleles showing the most associated TCRs and HLA-C alleles the fewest. Most TCR sequences were observed very rarely across donors, whereas some public TCRs were present in many individuals. A cluster of highly shared sequence variants was judged likely to be a technical artifact of the sequencing pipeline. Some IMGT-functional V segments, including TRBV6-2 and TRBV6-3, could not be distinguished by the 87-base-pair reads and were therefore excluded. In a later analysis, HLA-associated TCR beta chains showed more clonal expansion and lower generation probabilities than non-associated chains that were equally common. Most CMV-associated TCR beta chains appeared to be HLA-restricted in a later analysis, and the HLA associations seemed to be driven largely by CMV exposure. In this cohort, only TCR beta chains were sequenced, and detectable features were limited by the absence of alpha or paired-chain data. According to a later analysis, parvovirus B19, influenza, CMV and Epstein-Barr virus appeared linked to several top co-occurrence clusters. According to a later genetic analysis, donors in an Asian-associated ancestry cluster had fewer N-insertions in productive TCRs than the approximately 650-donor mean.

Receptor libraries were prepared by the immunoSEQ multiplex PCR assay. A mixture of 60 forward primers for TCR Vbeta segments and 13 reverse primers for TCR Jbeta segments was used in the multiplex PCR. Amplification of the CDR3 region of rearranged TCR beta genes was performed with a multiplex PCR assay on genomic DNA. The Illumina HiSeq System was used to sequence the amplified TCR beta libraries as 87-base-pair reads. The original methods were these. In a later analysis, about 80 million unique TCR beta chains were counted across the approximately 640 repertoires, and roughly 11 million of these chains were shared by at least two donors. A nearest-neighbor algorithm error-corrected the raw reads and collapsed the reads into unique sequences, merging closely related sequences to remove PCR and sequencing errors. CDR3 sequences were aligned to IMGT reference sequences to assign V, D and J gene segments. For a sequence to be retained, a match of at least six nucleotides was required to both a V gene segment and a J gene segment. A rearrangement counted as productive if the CDR3 had no stop codons and remained in frame with V and J, and every other rearrangement counted as non-productive. CDR3 was defined by IMGT convention, running from the second conserved V-encoded cysteine to the conserved J-encoded phenylalanine. The earlier analysis of about 570 of the donors excluded any sequence lacking an unambiguous match to a single V gene segment. In an earlier analysis of around 600 of the donors, V segments were called functional above 56.7% productive rearrangements and were called segregating when the between-donor standard deviation exceeded 5%. A statistical classification framework was developed to diagnose cytomegalovirus status using the catalog of TCR beta chain sequences. A later analysis assigned V and J genes by comparing TCR nucleotide sequences with IMGT/GENE-DB human TR gene sequences. Using the TCRdist pipeline, a later analysis assigned CDR3 sequences along with most-parsimonious VDJ recombination scenarios. In a later analysis, each TCR beta chain was defined by its CDR3 amino acid sequence together with its V-gene family, and reads lacking a unique V-gene family were excluded. To address suspected cross-contamination and a sequencing artifact, a later analysis removed a few hundred highly shared, low-generation-probability nucleotide sequences. In a later analysis, a clonal expansion index was calculated for each public chain from normalized within-repertoire ranks of inferred template counts. In a later analysis, generation probabilities were computed with a VDJ recombination model fitted to out-of-frame rearrangements, and the resulting probabilities were checked against IGoR. Hypergeometric tests were used in a later analysis to score TCR-TCR, TCR-HLA and TCR-CMV co-occurrence, with a repertoire-size bias correction applied to the TCR pairs. False discovery rates were estimated in a later analysis by permuting HLA or CMV assignments 20 times. In a later analysis, co-occurring TCRs were grouped with DBSCAN, and TCRdist sequence similarity was added when clustering was performed within HLA-allele-positive subsets. For co-occurrence clustering, repertoires with fewer than 30,000 or more than 120,000 public chains were excluded, along with roughly 5 repertoires with anomalous nucleotide sharing. Sourced from immuneACCESS, this table was stored by TCRdb with only in-frame sequences that have V and J called. A share of the clones is absent; for the studies checked, an unresolved V gene accounts for under half, and the remainder has no known explanation. V and J calls and clone size are those listed in that table; D and trimming were worked out from the DNA. The sample table shows tens of thousands of clones, and approximately 84% are seen once. The ten largest clones represent under 2.5% of the sample.

Concerning this clone itself: It lacks a known antigen. Within one base of it there is no much larger clone, and no base qualities were kept.

The receptor was isolated from a man younger than 35 in good health and CMV-seronegative. Sequencing used PBMCs. The V gene is TRBV2 and the J gene is TRBJ2-5; TRBD1 is perhaps the D gene, given 5 matching bases. The CDR3 here reads CASRPREIGAETQYF. The DNA is TGTGCCAGCAGACCCAGGGAAATAGGCGCGGAGACCCAGTACTTC.